The rows below give T cell receptor beta chains drawn from one sample of a study of cytomegalovirus exposure and HLA in healthy donors. TCRdb's table, derived via immunoSEQ multiplex PCR, lists solely in-frame clones and lacks some. The sample records under 250,000 clones, over 75% being singletons. Sequences were obtained from PBMCs. Source of these receptors: a woman aged 45-60 years in good health and CMV-seronegative. Each CDR3 is given with its conserved first and last residue. D genes are given only for firm matches. Clone size appears in some rows only: once, few, many, or a class for an expanded clone.

V gene: TRBV9
J gene: TRBJ2-3
D gene: TRBD2
clone size: NA
CDR3 protein: CASNLAGGGTDTQYF
CDR3 DNA: TGTGCCAGTAACTTAGCGGGAGGCGGCACAGATACGCAGTATTTT

V gene: TRBV4-1
J gene: TRBJ2-3
D gene: TRBD2
clone size: NA
CDR3 protein: CASSQDPLAGVDTQYF
CDR3 DNA: TGCGCCAGCAGCCAAGACCCCCTAGCGGGAGTAGATACGCAGTATTTT

V gene: TRBV11-3
J gene: TRBJ1-1
D gene: NA
clone size: NA
CDR3 protein: CASSLKFRGPNTEAFF
CDR3 DNA: TGTGCCAGCAGCCTTAAGTTTAGGGGCCCTAACACTGAAGCTTTCTTT

V gene: TRBV25-1
J gene: TRBJ1-6
D gene: NA
clone size: NA
CDR3 protein: CASSTGNNSPLHF
CDR3 DNA: TGTGCCAGCAGTACAGGGAATAATTCACCCCTCCACTTT

V gene: TRBV7-2
J gene: TRBJ2-3
D gene: TRBD2
clone size: NA
CDR3 protein: CASRVSGLGTDTQYF
CDR3 DNA: TGTGCCAGCAGGGTTAGCGGGCTTGGCACAGATACGCAGTATTTT

V gene: TRBV6-5
J gene: TRBJ2-3
D gene: NA
clone size: few
CDR3 protein: CASSYSTGLQYF
CDR3 DNA: TGTGCCAGCAGTTACTCCACAGGGTTACAGTATTTT

V gene: TRBV19
J gene: TRBJ2-7
D gene: TRBD1
clone size: NA
CDR3 protein: CASSMEPGQGFYEQYF
CDR3 DNA: TGTGCCAGTAGTATGGAACCGGGACAGGGATTTTACGAGCAGTACTTC

V gene: TRBV28
J gene: TRBJ2-1
D gene: TRBD2
clone size: NA
CDR3 protein: CASSPPSGRAWEQFF
CDR3 DNA: TGTGCCAGCAGTCCTCCTAGCGGGAGGGCATGGGAGCAGTTCTTC

V gene: TRBV18
J gene: TRBJ1-3
D gene: NA
clone size: NA
CDR3 protein: CASSLIDSHGNTIYF
CDR3 DNA: TGTGCCAGCTCACTGATAGACAGTCATGGAAACACCATATATTTT

V gene: TRBV27
J gene: TRBJ1-2
D gene: NA
clone size: NA
CDR3 protein: CASSRVGAGREGYTF
CDR3 DNA: TGTGCCAGCAGCAGGGTGGGGGCCGGACGAGAAGGCTACACCTTC

V gene: TRBV7-9
J gene: TRBJ1-2
D gene: NA
clone size: few
CDR3 protein: CASSSSRTWGYTF
CDR3 DNA: TGTGCCAGCAGCTCTAGCCGGACTTGGGGCTACACCTTC

V gene: TRBV6-4
J gene: TRBJ2-2
D gene: TRBD2
clone size: few
CDR3 protein: CASSDSGTRTGELFF
CDR3 DNA: TGTGCCAGCAGTGACTCCGGGACTAGAACCGGGGAGCTGTTTTTT

V gene: TRBV7-9
J gene: TRBJ2-1
D gene: TRBD2
clone size: NA
CDR3 protein: CSSSLPGLAGVNEQFF
CDR3 DNA: TGTTCCAGCAGCTTACCAGGACTAGCGGGAGTGAATGAGCAGTTCTTC

V gene: TRBV9
J gene: TRBJ1-2
D gene: TRBD1
clone size: NA
CDR3 protein: CASSVDPGQGYGYTF
CDR3 DNA: TGTGCCAGCAGCGTAGACCCCGGACAGGGGTATGGCTACACCTTC

V gene: TRBV10-3
J gene: TRBJ2-5
D gene: TRBD2
clone size: NA
CDR3 protein: CAIGTSGRADQETQYF
CDR3 DNA: TGTGCCATCGGGACTAGCGGGAGGGCCGACCAAGAGACCCAGTACTTC

V gene: TRBV6-1
J gene: TRBJ1-1
D gene: TRBD1
clone size: NA
CDR3 protein: CASSAGTGRGGFF
CDR3 DNA: TGTGCCAGCAGTGCCGGGACAGGTCGTGGGGGTTTCTTT

V gene: TRBV7-2
J gene: TRBJ2-1
D gene: NA
clone size: once
CDR3 protein: CASSLGGPHNEQFF
CDR3 DNA: TGTGCCAGCAGCTTGGGGGGGCCCCACAATGAGCAGTTCTTC

V gene: TRBV27
J gene: TRBJ1-1
D gene: TRBD1
clone size: once
CDR3 protein: CASSITGDSFTEAFF
CDR3 DNA: TGTGCCAGCAGTATAACAGGGGACTCTTTCACTGAAGCTTTCTTT

V gene: TRBV18
J gene: TRBJ2-3
D gene: NA
clone size: NA
CDR3 protein: CASSPPGSSTDTQYF
CDR3 DNA: TGTGCCAGCTCACCGCCGGGATCAAGCACAGATACGCAGTATTTT

V gene: TRBV14
J gene: TRBJ2-7
D gene: TRBD1
clone size: NA
CDR3 protein: CASSQDPGQGASTSEQYF
CDR3 DNA: TGTGCCAGCAGCCAAGATCCGGGACAGGGGGCTAGTACGTCGGAGCAGTACTTC

V gene: TRBV5-1
J gene: TRBJ1-1
D gene: NA
clone size: NA
CDR3 protein: CASSSLERAFTEAFF
CDR3 DNA: TGCGCCAGCAGCTCTCTTGAGAGGGCGTTTACTGAAGCTTTCTTT

V gene: TRBV6-1
J gene: TRBJ2-3
D gene: TRBD2
clone size: NA
CDR3 protein: CASSVVGGGTDTQYF
CDR3 DNA: TGTGCCAGCAGTGTGGTGGGAGGGGGCACAGATACGCAGTATTTT

V gene: TRBV7-9
J gene: TRBJ2-6
D gene: TRBD1
clone size: NA
CDR3 protein: CASSSFGQGADGANVLTF
CDR3 DNA: TGTGCCAGCAGCTCCTTCGGGCAGGGGGCTGATGGGGCCAACGTCCTGACTTTC

V gene: TRBV29-1
J gene: TRBJ2-7
D gene: TRBD1
clone size: NA
CDR3 protein: CSAHRGYEQYF
CDR3 DNA: TGCAGCGCTCACAGGGGTTACGAGCAGTACTTC

V gene: TRBV4-1
J gene: TRBJ2-7
D gene: TRBD1
clone size: NA
CDR3 protein: CASSRSTGDSYEQYF
CDR3 DNA: TGCGCCAGCAGCCGATCAACAGGGGACAGCTACGAGCAGTACTTC

V gene: TRBV6-6
J gene: TRBJ1-1
D gene: NA
clone size: NA
CDR3 protein: CASRPAGQNTEAFF
CDR3 DNA: TGTGCCAGCAGACCGGCGGGGCAGAACACTGAAGCTTTCTTT

V gene: TRBV5-1
J gene: TRBJ2-3
D gene: NA
clone size: NA
CDR3 protein: CASSLVDSTSTDTQYF
CDR3 DNA: TGCGCCAGCAGCTTGGTGGACTCCACTAGCACAGATACGCAGTATTTT

V gene: TRBV28
J gene: TRBJ2-7
D gene: TRBD2
clone size: NA
CDR3 protein: CASSLPSGRAYEQYF
CDR3 DNA: TGTGCCAGCAGTTTACCTAGCGGGAGGGCCTACGAGCAGTACTTC

V gene: TRBV20-1
J gene: TRBJ1-2
D gene: TRBD1
clone size: NA
CDR3 protein: CSAKDRAGYTF
CDR3 DNA: TGCAGTGCTAAAGACAGGGCCGGCTACACCTTC

V gene: TRBV27
J gene: TRBJ2-1
D gene: TRBD1
clone size: NA
CDR3 protein: CASRDRGRNEQFF
CDR3 DNA: TGTGCCAGCAGGGACAGGGGGCGCAATGAGCAGTTCTTC

V gene: TRBV19
J gene: TRBJ2-1
D gene: TRBD2
clone size: few
CDR3 protein: CASSIPPGTSGGNGREQFF
CDR3 DNA: TGTGCCAGTAGTATCCCCCCGGGGACTAGCGGGGGGAATGGACGTGAGCAGTTCTTC

V gene: TRBV2
J gene: TRBJ1-2
D gene: NA
clone size: NA
CDR3 protein: CASKLQGSSGYTF
CDR3 DNA: TGTGCCAGCAAACTACAGGGTTCCTCTGGCTACACCTTC

V gene: TRBV6-5
J gene: TRBJ1-3
D gene: TRBD1
clone size: NA
CDR3 protein: CASSRTGVWDTIYF
CDR3 DNA: TGTGCCAGCAGTAGGACAGGGGTTTGGGACACCATATATTTT

V gene: TRBV4-1
J gene: TRBJ2-7
D gene: NA
clone size: NA
CDR3 protein: CASSHRRGTSYEQYF
CDR3 DNA: TGCGCCAGCAGCCACCGCAGGGGAACCTCCTACGAGCAGTACTTC

V gene: TRBV18
J gene: TRBJ1-5
D gene: TRBD1
clone size: NA
CDR3 protein: CASSPPGTGHQPQHF
CDR3 DNA: TGTGCCAGCTCACCACCAGGGACAGGGCATCAGCCCCAGCATTTT

V gene: TRBV15
J gene: TRBJ2-1
D gene: TRBD1
clone size: NA
CDR3 protein: CATSGTGGSAEQFF
CDR3 DNA: TGTGCCACCAGCGGGACAGGAGGTTCGGCTGAGCAGTTCTTC

V gene: TRBV6-5
J gene: TRBJ2-5
D gene: NA
clone size: NA
CDR3 protein: CASSYGGIQETQYF
CDR3 DNA: TGTGCCAGCAGTTACGGGGGGATACAAGAGACCCAGTACTTC

V gene: TRBV27
J gene: TRBJ2-7
D gene: NA
clone size: NA
CDR3 protein: CASSQTTYSYEQYF
CDR3 DNA: TGTGCCAGCAGCCAGACGACTTACTCCTACGAGCAGTACTTC

V gene: TRBV6-1
J gene: TRBJ2-7
D gene: NA
clone size: NA
CDR3 protein: CASSEGVYEQYF
CDR3 DNA: TGTGCCAGCAGTGAAGGAGTCTACGAGCAGTACTTC

V gene: TRBV5-3
J gene: TRBJ2-1
D gene: TRBD2
clone size: NA
CDR3 protein: CARSLDGTSGSSYNEQFF
CDR3 DNA: TGTGCCAGAAGCTTGGATGGGACTAGCGGGAGCTCCTACAATGAGCAGTTCTTC

V gene: TRBV6-5
J gene: TRBJ2-3
D gene: NA
clone size: few
CDR3 protein: CASSYGGAQDTQYF
CDR3 DNA: TGTGCCAGCAGTTATGGGGGGGCACAAGATACGCAGTATTTT